This passage covers 15 T cell receptor beta chains from one sample sequenced in a study of T cell responses to AZD1222 COVID-19 vaccine (dated by TCRdb to the early 2020s). The library was made by the immunoSEQ multiplex PCR assay. TCRdb's version of the immuneACCESS table is confined to in-frame rearrangements and falls short of the full clone set. An unresolved V gene accounts for under half of the shortfall where checked; the remainder is of unknown origin. The sample data list about 110,000 clones, and approximately 94% of these were observed just once. 2.5% to 3% of the sample is held by the ten biggest clonotypes. According to the study, the label for this sample's time point signals: about 28 days (+/-7) after the second vaccine dose. The starting material was peripheral blood, obtained 28 days after the second AZD1222 dose. Source of these receptors: an adult who received the AZD1222 COVID-19 vaccine.

This clone was detected once. The V call is TRBV12-5, the J call TRBJ1-2; D is possibly TRBD1 (5 bases). The length of the CDR3 is 12 residues. V lost 8 bases and J 6 bases, leaving 13 bases between the germline ends. CDR1 LGHNT and CDR2 FRNRAP come from the germline V gene. This chain's CDR3 is CASSRGRDGYTF. Written as DNA, the CDR3 is TGTGCTAGTAGTCGGGGGAGGGATGGCTACACCTTC. The variable domain in full, completed from reference TRBV12-5 and TRBJ1-2, reads DARVTQTPRHKVTEMGQEVTMRCQPILGHNTVFWYRQTMMQGLELLAYFRNRAPLDDSGMPKDRFSAEMPDATLATLKIQPSEPRDSAVYFCASSRGRDGYTFGSGTRLTVV.

V gene TRBV3-1 (or the pseudogene TRBV3-2) combines with J gene TRBJ1-2; 10 positions match TRBD1. Per the germline V gene, CDR1 is LGHDT and CDR2 is YNNKEL (reference sequence). This CDR3 is built from 14 residues. V gave up 3 bases and J gave up 8 bases; unmatched junction bases: 6. The CDR3 DNA is TGTGCCAGCAGCCAGCCCGACAGGGGGCTGGGCTACACCTTC. Its translation is CASSQPDRGLGYTF.

This chain uses TRBV29-1 with TRBJ1-2; the D gene is possibly TRBD1 (5 bases). This CDR3 has 12 amino acids. Germline V CDR1 and CDR2: SQVTM, ANQGSEA. V lost 4 bases and J 3 bases, leaving 9 bases between the germline ends. CDR3 DNA: TGCAGCGTTGGGGAGGGGTACTATGGCTACACCTTC. Translated, it gives CSVGEGYYGYTF.

The chain carries TRBV7-6 and TRBJ2-2; 8 bases line up with TRBD2. J was trimmed by 4 bases and V by 3 bases; bases with no gene match: 10. There are 17 residues in the CDR3. The germline CDR1 and CDR2 sequences are SGHVS and FNYEAQ. The CDR3, as DNA: TGTGCCAGCAGCTTGTTTACAGGCGGGGGGCCCACCGGGGAGCTGTTTTTT. This translates into CASSLFTGGGPTGELFF.

This clone was recorded only once. This sequence joins TRBV7-9 and TRBJ2-1, with a weak D call TRBD2 (7 bases). CDR3 length equals 15 residues. The germline V and J ends were trimmed by 5 bases and 8 bases, with 19 bases remaining between them. Germline V gives CDR1 SEHNR, CDR2 FQNEAQ (reference sequence). The CDR3 nucleotides are TGTGCCAGCAGCCTGGGGGCGGGGGCATGGGATGAGCAGTTCTTC. Amino acids: CASSLGAGAWDEQFF.

The chain uses TRBV10-3 and TRBJ1-4; D uncertain. Trimming took 8 bases from V and 0 from J, leaving 13 bases between them. The length of the CDR3 is 15 residues. Germline CDR1 is ENHRY and CDR2 is SYGVKD. CDR3 bases: TGTGCCATCTCGCCAGCGGCTACAACTAATGAAAAACTGTTTTTT. It codes for CAISPAATTNEKLFF.

The gene calls are TRBV6-2 or TRBV6-3 and TRBJ1-1; D is unclear. The CDR3 runs 13 residues. Deletions cut 3 bases from V and 11 bases from J, with 16 bases between. Per germline, CDR1 MNHEY and CDR2 SVGEGT. The CDR3 here is CASSYDGSRSAFF. In nucleotides, the CDR3 is TGTGCCAGCAGTTATGATGGGTCTAGGTCGGCTTTCTTT.

The chain uses TRBV3-1 (or the pseudogene TRBV3-2) and TRBJ2-2, with 9 bases matching TRBD1. CDR1 LGHDT and CDR2 YNNKEL come from the germline V gene (reference sequence). The CDR3 runs to 14 residues. The V gene end was trimmed by 4 bases and the J gene end by 7 bases; junction bases not matched to a gene: 4. The CDR3 nucleotides read TGTGCCAGCAGCCCTAGACAGGGGGGCGGGGAGCTGTTTTTT. This translates into CASSPRQGGGELFF.

The V and J genes are TRBV6-6 and TRBJ2-1; D is tentatively TRBD1 or TRBD2 (5 bases each). The germline V and J ends were trimmed by 5 bases and 2 bases, with 19 bases remaining between them. CDR3 length equals 17 residues. Germline V gives CDR1 MNHNY, CDR2 SVGAGI (reference sequence). CDR3 bases: TGTGCCAGCAGTCCCCTTTTAGGGACGCGAACCTACAATGAGCAGTTCTTC. Protein: CASSPLLGTRTYNEQFF.

The gene calls are TRBV6-1 and TRBJ2-2, with a weak D call TRBD2 (6 bases). Germline V lookup: CDR1 MNHNS, CDR2 SASEGT. V lost 2 bases and J lost 5, with 15 bases in between. CDR3 length: 16 residues. Here the CDR3 reads CASSEPGSLSTGELFF. DNA for the CDR3: TGTGCCAGCAGTGAACCCGGGAGCTTGTCTACCGGGGAGCTGTTTTTT.

V and J are TRBV6-5 and TRBJ1-6; D call uncertain. The CDR3 has 14 amino acids. Trimming stripped 2 bases from V and 10 bases from J, with 12 bases between. Germline values: CDR1 MNHEY, CDR2 SVGAGI. This CDR3 is CASSYGKGSSPLHF. Here the CDR3 DNA reads TGTGCCAGCAGTTACGGAAAGGGTTCCTCACCCCTCCACTTT.

The V and J genes are TRBV10-1 and TRBJ2-3; unclear D gene. Germline CDR1 is WNHNN and CDR2 is SYGVQD (reference sequence). With 6 bases removed from V and 1 base from J, the gap between germline ends came to 8 bases. The CDR3 runs to 13 residues. The CDR3 DNA is TGCGCCAGCAGAGCCGAGCGCACAGATACGCAGTATTTT. Its protein is CASRAERTDTQYF.

The chain uses TRBV5-1 and TRBJ2-3, with 8 bases identical to TRBD2. CDR1 is SGHRS and CDR2 is YFSETQ in the germline V gene. V shed 2 bases and J 2 bases; nucleotides not matched to a gene: 10. This CDR3 has 17 residues. The chain's CDR3 is CASSFMLAGGSTDTQYF. DNA of the CDR3: TGCGCCAGCAGCTTCATGTTGGCGGGGGGATCCACAGATACGCAGTATTTT. The complete variable domain, with remaining parts taken from reference TRBV5-1 and TRBJ2-3, reads KAGVTQTPRYLIKTRGQQVTLSCSPISGHRSVSWYQQTPGQGLQFLFEYFSETQRNKGNFPGRFSGRQFSNSRSEMNVSTLELGDSALYLCASSFMLAGGSTDTQYFGPGTRLTVL.

This chain joins TRBV2 and TRBJ1-4; 8 bases agree with TRBD1. J lost 0 bases, V lost 5 bases, and 5 bases had no gene match. The CDR3 loop spans 16 amino acids. CDR1 is SNHLY and CDR2 is FYNNEI in the germline V gene. The CDR3 nucleotides are TGTGCCAGCAGTAAAACAGGGGGAGCAACTAATGAAAAACTGTTTTTT. As protein: CASSKTGGATNEKLFF.

The chain links TRBV6-5 to TRBJ2-7, with D tentatively TRBD1 (5 bases). CDR3 length: 12 amino acids. In germline, CDR1 is MNHEY, CDR2 SVGAGI. The ends were cut back, 0 bases at V and 5 bases at J, with 5 bases in the middle. CDR3 sequence reads: CASSYSGDEQYF. The CDR3, as DNA: TGTGCCAGCAGTTACTCAGGGGACGAGCAGTACTTC.